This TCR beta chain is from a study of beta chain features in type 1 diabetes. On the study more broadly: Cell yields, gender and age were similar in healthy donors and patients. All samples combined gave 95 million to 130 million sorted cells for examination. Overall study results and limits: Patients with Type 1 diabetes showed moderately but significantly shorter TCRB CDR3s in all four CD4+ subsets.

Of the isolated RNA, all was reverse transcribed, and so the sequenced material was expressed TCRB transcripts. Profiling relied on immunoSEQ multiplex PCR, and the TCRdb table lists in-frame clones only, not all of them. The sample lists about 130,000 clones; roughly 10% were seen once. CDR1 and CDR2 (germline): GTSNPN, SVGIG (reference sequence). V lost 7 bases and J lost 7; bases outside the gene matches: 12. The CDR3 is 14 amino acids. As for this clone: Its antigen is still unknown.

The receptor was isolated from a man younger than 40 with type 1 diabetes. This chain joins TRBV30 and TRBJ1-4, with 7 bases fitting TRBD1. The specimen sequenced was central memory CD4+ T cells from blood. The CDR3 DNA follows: TGTGCCTTACTGAAACAGGGGAGGCGTGAAAAACTGTTTTTT. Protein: CALLKQGRREKLFF.